The 15 T cell receptor beta chains reported below all come from one sample, sequenced in a study of T cell changes during pregnancy in multiple sclerosis. The method was immunoSEQ multiplex PCR; TCRdb's version includes in-frame clones alone and lacks a portion of them. In the table there are approximately 52,000 clones, 88% of which are singletons. Sequenced material: CD4+ T cells from peripheral blood mononuclear cells, taken in the second trimester of pregnancy. These receptors came from a female donor with multiple sclerosis, enrolled in a pregnancy study.

V gene TRBV5-1 combines with J gene TRBJ2-3, with TRBD1 matching over 7 bases. CDR3 length equals 16 residues. With V trimmed by 0 bases and J by 6 bases, 10 bases remained unmatched. Germline-derived CDR1 and CDR2 are SGHRS and YFSETQ. The chain's CDR3 is CASSLDGRGFSDTQYF. In DNA, the CDR3 is TGCGCCAGCAGCTTGGATGGCAGGGGGTTTTCGGATACGCAGTATTTT.

The rearrangement uses TRBV7-2 and TRBJ2-3, with 15 bases aligning to TRBD2. V trimming: 1 base; J trimming: 5 bases; junction bases outside the gene matches: 1. CDR1 is SGHTA and CDR2 is FQGNSA in the germline V gene. The CDR3 runs to 16 residues. CDR3 amino acids: CASSLEGLAGGDTQYF. The CDR3 DNA is TGTGCCAGCAGCTTAGAGGGACTAGCGGGAGGAGATACGCAGTATTTT. Filled out from reference TRBV7-2 and TRBJ2-3, the complete variable domain reads GAGVSQSPSNKVTEKGKDVELRCDPISGHTALYWYRQSLGQGLEFLIYFQGNSAPDKSGLPSDRFSAERTGGSVSTLTIQRTQQEDSAVYLCASSLEGLAGGDTQYFGPGTRLTVL.

The V gene is TRBV27, the J gene TRBJ1-1, with TRBD1 as a possible D gene (6 bases). The germline gives CDR1 MNHEY, CDR2 SMNVEV (reference sequence). There are 15 residues in the CDR3. Deletions cut 3 bases from V and 2 bases from J, with 13 bases between. CDR3 sequence reads: CASSFERGRNTEAFF. The DNA of the CDR3 is TGTGCCAGCAGTTTCGAGAGGGGGAGAAACACTGAAGCTTTCTTT.

The V call is TRBV30, the J call TRBJ2-7, with a possible D match to TRBD2 (6 bases). Trimming removed 3 bases from V and 2 bases from J, with 11 bases in between. CDR3 length: 13 residues. Looked up from germline, CDR1 is GTSNPN and CDR2 is SVGIG (reference sequence). CDR3 in DNA: TGTGCCTGGAGGCGGGACCCTACCTACGAGCAGTACTTC. Translation gives CAWRRDPTYEQYF.

CDR3 DNA: TGTGCCAGCAAATTCGAGGGGGCGTCGAGGGTACAGCCCCAGCATTTT. Its translation: CASKFEGASRVQPQHF. V is TRBV28 and J is TRBJ1-5; 7 bases are shared with TRBD1. V was pared by 7 bases and J by 7 bases, with 16 bases of the junction left unmatched. The CDR3 spans 16 residues. Looked up from germline, CDR1 is MDHEN and CDR2 is SYDVKM. Together with reference TRBV28 and TRBJ1-5, the CDR3 gives the full variable domain: DVKVTQSSRYLVKRTGEKVFLECVQDMDHENMFWYRQDPGLGLRLIYFSYDVKMKEKGDIPEGYSVSREKKERFSLILESASTNQTSMYLCASKFEGASRVQPQHFGDGTRLSIL.

The chain carries TRBV5-1 and TRBJ1-2, with 7 bases matching TRBD1. In germline, CDR1 is SGHRS, CDR2 YFSETQ. This CDR3 comprises 15 residues. V shed 0 bases, J shed 5 bases, and the junction held 7 bases outside the gene matches. DNA of the CDR3: TGCGCCAGCAGCTTGGTAGGGGACAGTGGATATGGCTACACCTTC. Amino acids: CASSLVGDSGYGYTF.

DNA of the CDR3: TGTGCCAGCAGTTTTGGGAGCGGGGGGGGTTGGAATGAGCAGTTCTTC. This encodes CASSFGSGGGWNEQFF. This chain connects TRBV27 to TRBJ2-1, with 10 bases that match TRBD2. CDR1 is MNHEY and CDR2 is SMNVEV in the germline V gene (reference sequence). This CDR3 contains 16 residues. V lost 3 bases to trimming and J lost 7 bases; unmatched junction nucleotides: 9.

The rearrangement links TRBV10-2 to TRBJ2-1; weak D call: TRBD2 (5 bases). The germline gives CDR1 WSHSY, CDR2 SAAADI. V was clipped by 1 base and J by 0 bases, with 19 bases between them. The CDR3 length is 19 residues. CDR3: CASSEYGGSTKSSYNEQFF. Here the CDR3 DNA reads TGCGCCAGCAGTGAGTACGGCGGGTCCACCAAAAGCTCCTACAATGAGCAGTTCTTC.

J is TRBJ1-1 and V is TRBV29-1, with D possibly TRBD1 on 5 matching bases. Trimming pared 7 bases from V and 5 bases from J, leaving 14 bases between. The CDR3 is 12 amino acids. Looked up from germline, CDR1 is SQVTM and CDR2 is ANQGSEA. This chain's CDR3 is CSARAPGTEAFF. CDR3 DNA: TGCAGCGCCCGGGCCCCAGGGACTGAAGCTTTCTTT.

The V and J genes are TRBV5-1 and TRBJ2-1; possible D gene TRBD2, 5 bases. The CDR3 sequence is 19 residues long. Between the trimmed V and J ends, which lost 0 bases and 4 bases, there was a span of 23 bases. CDR1 and CDR2 (germline): SGHRS, YFSETQ. CDR3 nucleotides: TGCGCCAGCAGCTTGGTAGTTACCTTCGGCGGGCAAGCTTACAATGAGCAGTTCTTC. Protein sequence: CASSLVVTFGGQAYNEQFF.

The chain's CDR3 is CASSVARKFGPARTEAFF. The CDR3 region has the DNA TGTGCCAGCAGCGTCGCCCGTAAGTTTGGGCCGGCACGAACTGAAGCTTTCTTT. The chain couples TRBV11-2 to TRBJ1-1, with D uncertain. This CDR3 has 18 amino acids. CDR1 and CDR2 (germline): SGHAT, FQNNGV. V lost 5 bases, J lost 5 bases, and 27 bases lay in between.

Here the CDR3 reads CASTMGQGREQYF. DNA for the CDR3: TGTGCCAGCACCATGGGACAGGGCCGCGAGCAGTACTTC. The chain couples TRBV5-6 to TRBJ2-7; TRBD1 agrees at 9 bases. Germline V gene sequence: CDR1 SGHDT, CDR2 YYEEEE. The CDR3 runs to 13 residues. V lost 6 bases to trimming and J lost 6 bases; unmatched junction nucleotides: 7.

As regards this clone: The germline gene is not matched at one end of the junction; a read error may be the cause. This specimen includes other DNA sequences encoding the same CDR3. This sequence joins TRBV2 and TRBJ2-7, with D perhaps TRBD2 (6 bases). CDR1 and CDR2 from the germline V gene are SNHLY and FYNNEI. The CDR3 consists of 12 residues. The DNA of the CDR3 is TGTGCCAGCCGTGACTCACTGCGGGAACAGTACTTC. Its protein product is CASRDSLREQYF.

J is TRBJ2-3 and V is TRBV2, with D possibly being TRBD1 (7 bases). The CDR3 length is 14 residues. CDR1 is SNHLY and CDR2 is FYNNEI in the germline V gene. V was shortened by 4 bases and J by 4 bases, with 12 bases between the two germline ends. In DNA form, the CDR3 reads TGTGCCAGCAGTGTAGGAGGGGGCGCAGATACGCAGTATTTT. Protein: CASSVGGGADTQYF.

The V gene is TRBV6-5, the J gene TRBJ2-7, with TRBD2 as a possible D gene (5 bases). Trimming cost V 6 bases and J 0 bases, with 9 bases left between them. CDR3 length: 13 amino acids. Germline V gene lookup returns CDR1 MNHEY and CDR2 SVGAGI. The CDR3 sequence: CASRRGSSYEQYF. In DNA form, the CDR3 reads TGTGCCAGCAGACGAGGGAGCTCCTACGAGCAGTACTTC.